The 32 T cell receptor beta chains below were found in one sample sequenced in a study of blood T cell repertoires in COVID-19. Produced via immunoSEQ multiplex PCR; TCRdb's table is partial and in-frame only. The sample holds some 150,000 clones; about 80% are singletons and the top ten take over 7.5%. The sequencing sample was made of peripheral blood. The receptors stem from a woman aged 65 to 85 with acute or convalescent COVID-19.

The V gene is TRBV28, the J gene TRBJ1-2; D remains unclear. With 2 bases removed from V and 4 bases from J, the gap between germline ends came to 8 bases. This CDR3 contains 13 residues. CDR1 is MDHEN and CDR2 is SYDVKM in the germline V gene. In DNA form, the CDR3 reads TGTGCCAGCAGTTTAAACGGAGCCTATGGCTACACCTTC. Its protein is CASSLNGAYGYTF.

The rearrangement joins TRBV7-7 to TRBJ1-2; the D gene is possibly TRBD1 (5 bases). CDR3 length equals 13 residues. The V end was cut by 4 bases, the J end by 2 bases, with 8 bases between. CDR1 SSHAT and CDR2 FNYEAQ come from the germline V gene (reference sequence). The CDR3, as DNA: TGTGCCAGCAGCTCGGGACTGAACTATGGCTACACCTTC. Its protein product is CASSSGLNYGYTF.

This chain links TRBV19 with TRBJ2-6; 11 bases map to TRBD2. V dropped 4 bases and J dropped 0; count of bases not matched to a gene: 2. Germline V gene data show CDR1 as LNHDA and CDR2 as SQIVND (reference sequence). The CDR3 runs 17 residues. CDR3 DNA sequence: TGTGCCAGTAGTAGGACTAGCGGGTCCTCTGGGGCCAACGTCCTGACTTTC. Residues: CASSRTSGSSGANVLTF.

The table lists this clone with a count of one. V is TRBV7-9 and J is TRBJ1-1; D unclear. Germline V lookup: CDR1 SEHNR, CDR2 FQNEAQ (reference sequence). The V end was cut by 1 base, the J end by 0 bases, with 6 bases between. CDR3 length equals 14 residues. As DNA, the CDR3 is TGTGCCAGCAGCTTAGGACTAATGAACACTGAAGCTTTCTTT. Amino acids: CASSLGLMNTEAFF.

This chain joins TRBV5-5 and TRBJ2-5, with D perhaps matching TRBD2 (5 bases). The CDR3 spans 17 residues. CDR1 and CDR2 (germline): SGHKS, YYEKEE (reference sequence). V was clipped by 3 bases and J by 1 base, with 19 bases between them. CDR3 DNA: TGTGCCAGCAGCTCCTCCGATTCACTAGTGGGCCAAGAGACCCAGTACTTC. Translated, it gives CASSSSDSLVGQETQYF.

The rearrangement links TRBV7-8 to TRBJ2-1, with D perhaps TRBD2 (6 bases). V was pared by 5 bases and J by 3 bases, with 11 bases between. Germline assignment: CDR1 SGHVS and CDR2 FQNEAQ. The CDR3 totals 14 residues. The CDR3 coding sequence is TGTGCCAGCAGCCGCGGGGTTGACTACAATGAGCAGTTCTTC. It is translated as CASSRGVDYNEQFF.

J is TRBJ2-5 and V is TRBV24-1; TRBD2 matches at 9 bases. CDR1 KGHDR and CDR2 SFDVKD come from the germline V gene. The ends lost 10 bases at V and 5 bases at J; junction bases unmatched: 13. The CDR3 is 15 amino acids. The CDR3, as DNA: TGTGCCACGGCTACTAGCGGGTCAGGGGGGGAGACCCAGTACTTC. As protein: CATATSGSGGETQYF.

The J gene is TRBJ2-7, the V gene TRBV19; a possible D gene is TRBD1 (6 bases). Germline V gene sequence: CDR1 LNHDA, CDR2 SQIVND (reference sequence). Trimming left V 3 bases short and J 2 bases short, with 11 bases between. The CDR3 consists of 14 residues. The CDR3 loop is CASSISGQPYEQYF. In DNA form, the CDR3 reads TGTGCCAGTAGTATCTCTGGACAGCCCTACGAGCAGTACTTC.

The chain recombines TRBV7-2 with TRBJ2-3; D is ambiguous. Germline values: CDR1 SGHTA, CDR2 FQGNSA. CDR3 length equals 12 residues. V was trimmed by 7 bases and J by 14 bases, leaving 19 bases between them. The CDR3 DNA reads TGTGCCAGCACCCCCAGCACAGATCTGGGGTATTTT. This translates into CASTPSTDLGYF.

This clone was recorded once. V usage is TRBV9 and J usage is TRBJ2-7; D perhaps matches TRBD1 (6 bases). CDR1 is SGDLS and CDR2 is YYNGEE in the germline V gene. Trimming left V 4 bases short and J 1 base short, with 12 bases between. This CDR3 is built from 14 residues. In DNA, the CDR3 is TGTGCCAGCAGCCCCGGGACATTTTCCTACGAGCAGTACTTC. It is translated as CASSPGTFSYEQYF.

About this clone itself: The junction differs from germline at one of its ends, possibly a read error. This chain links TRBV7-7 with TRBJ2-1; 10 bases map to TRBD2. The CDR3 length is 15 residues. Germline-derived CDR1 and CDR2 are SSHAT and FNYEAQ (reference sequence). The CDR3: CASSFKLAGPNEQFF. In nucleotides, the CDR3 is TGTGCTAGCAGCTTCAAACTAGCGGGACCGAATGAGCAGTTCTTC. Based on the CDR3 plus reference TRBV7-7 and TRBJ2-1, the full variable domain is GAGVSQSPRYKVTKRGQDVTLRCDPISSHATLYWYQQALGQGPEFLTYFNYEAQPDKSGLPSDRFSAERPEGSISTLTIQRTEQRDSAMYRCASSFKLAGPNEQFFGPGTRLTVL.

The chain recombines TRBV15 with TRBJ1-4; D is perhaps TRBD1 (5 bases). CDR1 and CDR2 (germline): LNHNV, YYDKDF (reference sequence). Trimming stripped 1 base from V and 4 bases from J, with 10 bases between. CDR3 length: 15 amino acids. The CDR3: CATSRAGGVNEKLFF. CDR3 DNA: TGTGCCACCAGCAGAGCGGGGGGGGTTAATGAAAAACTGTTTTTT.

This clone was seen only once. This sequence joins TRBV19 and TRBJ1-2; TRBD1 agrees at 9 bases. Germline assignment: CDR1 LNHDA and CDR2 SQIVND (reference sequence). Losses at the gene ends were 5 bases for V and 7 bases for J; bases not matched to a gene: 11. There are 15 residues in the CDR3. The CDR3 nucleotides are TGTGCCAGTAGTGCAGACAGGGGGATCCCCCGTGGCTACACCTTC. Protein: CASSADRGIPRGYTF.

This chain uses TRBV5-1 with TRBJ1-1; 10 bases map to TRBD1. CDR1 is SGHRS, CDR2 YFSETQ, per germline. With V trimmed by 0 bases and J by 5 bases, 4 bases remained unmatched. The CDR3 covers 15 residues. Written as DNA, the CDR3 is TGCGCCAGCAGCTTGGATGGGACAGGGGAAACTGAAGCTTTCTTT. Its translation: CASSLDGTGETEAFF.

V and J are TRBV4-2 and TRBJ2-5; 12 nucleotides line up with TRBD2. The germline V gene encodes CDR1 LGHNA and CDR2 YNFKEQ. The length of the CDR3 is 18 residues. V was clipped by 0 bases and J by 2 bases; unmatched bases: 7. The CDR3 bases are TGTGCCAGCAGCCAAGAGCTAGCGGGGGGGCCTCGACAAGAGACCCAGTACTTC. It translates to CASSQELAGGPRQETQYF.

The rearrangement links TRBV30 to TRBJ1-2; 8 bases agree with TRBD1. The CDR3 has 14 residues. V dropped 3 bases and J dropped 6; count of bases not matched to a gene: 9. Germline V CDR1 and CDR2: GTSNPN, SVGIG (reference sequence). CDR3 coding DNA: TGTGCCTGGAGAACCAAGGACAGGGTTCATGGCTACACCTTC. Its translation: CAWRTKDRVHGYTF.

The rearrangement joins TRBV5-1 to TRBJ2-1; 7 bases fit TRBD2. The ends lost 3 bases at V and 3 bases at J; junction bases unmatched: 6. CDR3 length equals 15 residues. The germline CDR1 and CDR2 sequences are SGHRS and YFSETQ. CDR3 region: CASSSPSGDYNEQFF. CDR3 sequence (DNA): TGCGCCAGCAGCTCGCCCAGCGGGGACTACAATGAGCAGTTCTTC. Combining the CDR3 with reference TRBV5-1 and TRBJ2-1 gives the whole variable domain KAGVTQTPRYLIKTRGQQVTLSCSPISGHRSVSWYQQTPGQGLQFLFEYFSETQRNKGNFPGRFSGRQFSNSRSEMNVSTLELGDSALYLCASSSPSGDYNEQFFGPGTRLTVL.

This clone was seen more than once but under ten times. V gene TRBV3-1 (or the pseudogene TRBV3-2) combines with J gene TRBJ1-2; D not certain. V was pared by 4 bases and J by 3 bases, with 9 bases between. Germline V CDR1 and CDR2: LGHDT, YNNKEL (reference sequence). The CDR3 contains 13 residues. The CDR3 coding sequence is TGTGCCAGCAGCCTTCATCGGGACTATGGCTACACCTTC. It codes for CASSLHRDYGYTF.

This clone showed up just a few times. The CDR3 bases are TGCAGTGCCAATTTCGGTGAAAAACTGTTTTTT. It translates to CSANFGEKLFF. The genes are TRBV20-1 and TRBJ1-4; no firm D call. Germline CDR1 is DFQATT and CDR2 is SNEGSKA (reference sequence). The CDR3 has 11 amino acids. V was cut by 6 bases and J by 7 bases, with 9 bases left in between.

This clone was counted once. DNA of the CDR3: TGTGCCAGCAGCTTAGCAGGGAGCTCCTACGAGCAGTACTTC. Its protein is CASSLAGSSYEQYF. The chain links TRBV7-2 to TRBJ2-7; possibly TRBD2 for D (5 bases). The CDR3 runs to 14 residues. V dropped 0 bases and J dropped 0 bases, with 6 bases sitting between them. Germline CDR1 reads SGHTA; CDR2 reads FQGNSA.

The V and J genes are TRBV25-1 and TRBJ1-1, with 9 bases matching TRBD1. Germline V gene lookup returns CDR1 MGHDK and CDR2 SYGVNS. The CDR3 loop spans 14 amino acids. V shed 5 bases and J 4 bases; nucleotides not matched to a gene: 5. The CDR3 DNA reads TGTGCCAGCAGTCAAGCACAGGGGGCCACTGAAGCTTTCTTT. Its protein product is CASSQAQGATEAFF.

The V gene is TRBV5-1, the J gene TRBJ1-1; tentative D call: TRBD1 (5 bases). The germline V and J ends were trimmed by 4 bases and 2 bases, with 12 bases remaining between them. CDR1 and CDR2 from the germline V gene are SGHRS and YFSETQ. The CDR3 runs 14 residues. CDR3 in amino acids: CASSRGVGNTEAFF. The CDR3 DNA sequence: TGCGCCAGCAGCCGGGGGGTAGGAAACACTGAAGCTTTCTTT.

This CDR3 reads CASSFTSGGNNEQFF. The DNA for the CDR3 is TGCGCCAGCAGCTTCACTAGCGGGGGGAACAATGAGCAGTTCTTC. This chain links TRBV5-1 with TRBJ2-1, with TRBD2 matching over 12 bases. After removal of 2 bases from V and 5 bases from J, the junction contained 2 bases not matched to a gene. Germline CDR1 reads SGHRS; CDR2 reads YFSETQ. CDR3 size: 15 residues.

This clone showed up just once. The CDR3 nucleotides are TGTGCCAGCAGCTTACAAGCGGGGGACACAGATACGCAGTATTTT. It yields the protein CASSLQAGDTDTQYF. V gene TRBV7-3 combines with J gene TRBJ2-3, with 8 positions matching TRBD2. CDR1 and CDR2 (germline): SGHTA, FQGTGA. The CDR3 runs 15 residues. J lost 2 bases, V lost 2 bases, and 3 bases had no gene match.

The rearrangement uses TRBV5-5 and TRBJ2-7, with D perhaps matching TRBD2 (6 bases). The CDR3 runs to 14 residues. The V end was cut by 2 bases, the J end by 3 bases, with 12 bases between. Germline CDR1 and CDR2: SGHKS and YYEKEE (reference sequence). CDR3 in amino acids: CASSFGGENYEQYF. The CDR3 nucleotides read TGTGCCAGCAGCTTCGGAGGGGAAAACTACGAGCAGTACTTC.

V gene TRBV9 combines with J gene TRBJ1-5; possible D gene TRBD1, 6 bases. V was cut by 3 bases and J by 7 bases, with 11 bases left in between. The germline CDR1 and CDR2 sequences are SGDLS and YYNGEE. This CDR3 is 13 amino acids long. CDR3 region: CASSGGQYQPQHF. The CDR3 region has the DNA TGTGCCAGCAGCGGAGGACAGTACCAGCCCCAGCATTTT. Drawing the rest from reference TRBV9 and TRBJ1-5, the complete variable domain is DSGVTQTPKHLITATGQRVTLRCSPRSGDLSVYWYQQSLDQGLQFLIQYYNGEERAKGNILERFSAQQFPDLHSELNLSSLELGDSALYFCASSGGQYQPQHFGDGTRLSIL.

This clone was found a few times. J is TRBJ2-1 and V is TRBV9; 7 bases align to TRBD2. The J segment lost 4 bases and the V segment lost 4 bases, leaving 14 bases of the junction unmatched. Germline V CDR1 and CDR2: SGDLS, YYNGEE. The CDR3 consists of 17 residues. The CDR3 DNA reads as TGTGCCAGCAGCCCATGGCCTAGCGGAACTACGTACAATGAGCAGTTCTTC. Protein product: CASSPWPSGTTYNEQFF.

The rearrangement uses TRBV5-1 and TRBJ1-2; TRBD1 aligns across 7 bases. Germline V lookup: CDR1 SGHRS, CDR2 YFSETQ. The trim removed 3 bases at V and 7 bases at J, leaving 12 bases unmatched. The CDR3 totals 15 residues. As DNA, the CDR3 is TGCGCCAGCAGCTGGGTGGGGGACAGCGACTCTGGCTACACCTTC. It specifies CASSWVGDSDSGYTF. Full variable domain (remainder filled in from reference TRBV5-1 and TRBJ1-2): KAGVTQTPRYLIKTRGQQVTLSCSPISGHRSVSWYQQTPGQGLQFLFEYFSETQRNKGNFPGRFSGRQFSNSRSEMNVSTLELGDSALYLCASSWVGDSDSGYTFGSGTRLTVV.

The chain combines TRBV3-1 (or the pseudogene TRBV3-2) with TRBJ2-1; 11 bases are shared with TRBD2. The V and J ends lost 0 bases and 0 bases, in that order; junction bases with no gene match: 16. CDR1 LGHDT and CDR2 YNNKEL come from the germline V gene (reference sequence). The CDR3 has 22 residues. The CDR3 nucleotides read TGTGCCAGCAGCCAAGAAGGGCCTAGCGGGAGGAACCTTATTTACTCCTACAATGAGCAGTTCTTC. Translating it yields CASSQEGPSGRNLIYSYNEQFF.

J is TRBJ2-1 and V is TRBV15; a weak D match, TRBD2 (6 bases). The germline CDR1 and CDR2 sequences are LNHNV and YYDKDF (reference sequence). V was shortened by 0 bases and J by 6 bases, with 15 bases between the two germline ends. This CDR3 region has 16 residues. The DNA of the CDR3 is TGTGCCACCAGCAGAGATATCAGGGTGGGAGGCAATGAGCAGTTCTTC. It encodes CATSRDIRVGGNEQFF.

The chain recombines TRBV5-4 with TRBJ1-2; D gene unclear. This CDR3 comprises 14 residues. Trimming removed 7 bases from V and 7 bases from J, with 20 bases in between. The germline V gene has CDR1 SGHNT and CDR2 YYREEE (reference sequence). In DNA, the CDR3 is TGTGCCAGCTCCCCAGGAGGGATTGGGATTGGCTACACCTTC. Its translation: CASSPGGIGIGYTF.

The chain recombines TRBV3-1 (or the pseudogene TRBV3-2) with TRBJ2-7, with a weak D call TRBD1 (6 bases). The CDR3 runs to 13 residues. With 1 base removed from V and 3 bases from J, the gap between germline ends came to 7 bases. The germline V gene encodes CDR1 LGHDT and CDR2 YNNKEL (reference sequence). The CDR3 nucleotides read TGTGCCAGCAGCCAAGGGACAGTCTACGAGCAGTACTTC. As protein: CASSQGTVYEQYF.